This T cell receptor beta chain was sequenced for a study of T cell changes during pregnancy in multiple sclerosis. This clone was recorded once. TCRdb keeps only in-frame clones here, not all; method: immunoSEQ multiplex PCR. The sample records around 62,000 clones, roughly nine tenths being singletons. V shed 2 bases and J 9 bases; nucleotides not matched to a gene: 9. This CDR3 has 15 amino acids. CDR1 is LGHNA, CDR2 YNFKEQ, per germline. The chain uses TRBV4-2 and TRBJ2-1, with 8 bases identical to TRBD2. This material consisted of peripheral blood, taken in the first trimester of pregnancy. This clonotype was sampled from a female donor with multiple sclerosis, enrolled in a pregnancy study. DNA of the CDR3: TGTGCCAGCAGCCAAAGGGGGGCGGGGGGCGGTGAGCAGTTCTTC. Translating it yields CASSQRGAGGGEQFF.